Each of the 28 T cell receptor beta chains below was sequenced from the same sample in a study of T cell repertoires in cytomegalovirus infection. TCRdb processed the reads anew with MiXCR; each CDR3 protein has one entry. The data hold 350,000 to 450,000 distinct CDR3 sequences, with roughly 18% observed a single time. Sequenced sample: PBMCs. The receptors were gathered from a human donor in good health (CMV status not recorded). Some clones in this sample may be carry-over from other donors' samples.

This clonotype was picked up a small number of times. CDR3 residues: CASSDRGLEGTEAFF. The CDR3 DNA sequence: TGTGCCAGCAGCGATCGAGGGTTAGAGGGCACTGAAGCTTTCTTT. The chain couples TRBV5-5 to TRBJ1-1; D unclear. The CDR3 contains 15 residues. CDR1 SGHKS and CDR2 YYEKEE come from the germline V gene (reference sequence). V lost 4 bases, J lost 4 bases, and 17 bases lay in between.

The chain combines TRBV4-3 with TRBJ1-1, with D tentatively TRBD1 (5 bases). Germline V gives CDR1 LGHNA, CDR2 YSLEER. V was trimmed by 4 bases and J by 1 base, leaving 10 bases between them. This CDR3 contains 14 residues. DNA of the CDR3: TGCGCCAGCAGCCCGGGGCATACGAACACTGAAGCTTTCTTT. Protein: CASSPGHTNTEAFF.

V and J are TRBV6-8 and TRBJ2-5, with D unclear. V was pared by 1 base and J by 4 bases, with 10 bases between. CDR3 size: 14 residues. Germline CDR1 MNHGY, CDR2 SAAAGT. CDR3 in DNA: TGTGCCAGCAGTTACTTCTCAGAGAGAGAGACCCAGTACTTC. Translation gives CASSYFSERETQYF.

A few counts support this clonotype. The J gene is TRBJ2-1, the V gene TRBV6-6; 15 bases fit TRBD2. The CDR3 spans 16 residues. Germline values: CDR1 MNHNY, CDR2 SVGAGI (reference sequence). The ends lost 5 bases at V and 7 bases at J; junction bases unmatched: 6. CDR3 in amino acids: CASSRLGTSGGNEQFF. The DNA for the CDR3 is TGTGCCAGCAGTCGACTCGGGACTAGCGGGGGGAATGAGCAGTTCTTC.

This clonotype has at least ten counts. V usage is TRBV12-3 or TRBV12-4 and J usage is TRBJ1-2; 8 nucleotides align to TRBD1. V lost 5 bases and J lost 2; bases outside the gene matches: 4. The CDR3 totals 14 residues. CDR3 in amino acids: CASSGGTGNYGYTF. CDR3 nucleotide sequence: TGTGCCAGCAGTGGGGGGACAGGAAACTATGGCTACACCTTC.

This clonotype came up a few times. The CDR3 DNA is TGTGCCAGCAGCTTACGGCGGGGGCCTTACACAGATACGCAGTATTTT. It yields the protein CASSLRRGPYTDTQYF. V gene TRBV7-8 combines with J gene TRBJ2-3; D is possibly TRBD2 (7 bases). Trimming left V 2 bases short and J 2 bases short, with 14 bases between. The germline CDR1 and CDR2 sequences are SGHVS and FQNEAQ. This CDR3 contains 16 residues.

The sample holds many counts of this clonotype. The chain has TRBV7-2 and TRBJ2-5; D gene unclear. This CDR3 comprises 16 residues. The V gene's germline CDR1 is SGHTA and CDR2 FQGNSA. Trimming removed 0 bases from V and 2 bases from J, with 13 bases in between. The CDR3 loop is CASSLAPSLGQETQYF. CDR3 sequence (DNA): TGTGCCAGCAGCTTAGCCCCCTCACTGGGGCAAGAGACCCAGTACTTC.

With respect to this clonotype: A clone one base away is much larger, so this may be a read error. This chain links TRBV4-1 with TRBJ1-3, with TRBD1 matching 7 bases. The CDR3 spans 13 residues. Germline CDR1 and CDR2: MGHRA and YSYEKL. V was clipped by 8 bases and J by 2 bases; unmatched bases: 3. The CDR3 protein is CASGTGAGNTIYF. CDR3 in DNA: TGCGCCAGCGGCACAGGGGCTGGAAACACCATATATTTT.

Turning to this clonotype: A much bigger clone sits one base away, suggesting this may be a read error. The V gene is TRBV12-3 or TRBV12-4, the J gene TRBJ1-1, with 9 bases that match TRBD1. The CDR3 loop spans 15 amino acids. The DNA for the CDR3 is TGTGCCTGCAGTTACGGACAGGGGATGAACACTGAAGCTTTCTTT. Amino acids: CACSYGQGMNTEAFF.

This clonotype was recorded a few times. This rearrangement joins TRBV5-1 to TRBJ2-7, with D possibly matching TRBD2 (5 bases). This CDR3 spans 14 amino acids. Trimming pared 0 bases from V and 6 bases from J, leaving 13 bases between. Germline V lookup: CDR1 SGHRS, CDR2 YFSETQ. The CDR3, as DNA: TGCGCCAGCAGCTTGGGAGGGTCTCTCCTCGAGCAGTACTTC. Amino acids: CASSLGGSLLEQYF.

This clonotype was picked up many times. The chain joins TRBV18 to TRBJ2-1; TRBD1 agrees at 7 bases. V trimming: 6 bases; J trimming: 0 bases; junction bases outside the gene matches: 8. CDR3 length: 16 residues. Per germline, CDR1 KGHSH and CDR2 LQKENI. This CDR3 reads CASSPNSGGSYNEQFF. CDR3 DNA: TGTGCCAGCTCGCCTAATTCAGGGGGCTCCTACAATGAGCAGTTCTTC.

The chain carries TRBV28 and TRBJ2-5, with 14 bases fitting TRBD2. The CDR3 is made up of 16 amino acids. J was trimmed by 4 bases and V by 6 bases; bases with no gene match: 7. The germline gives CDR1 MDHEN, CDR2 SYDVKM. CDR3 in amino acids: CASSRLAGGRLETQYF. Here the CDR3 DNA reads TGTGCCAGCAGCCGACTAGCGGGGGGGCGTCTAGAGACCCAGTACTTC. The full variable domain, with the rest looked up from reference TRBV28 and TRBJ2-5, is DVKVTQSSRYLVKRTGEKVFLECVQDMDHENMFWYRQDPGLGLRLIYFSYDVKMKEKGDIPEGYSVSREKKERFSLILESASTNQTSMYLCASSRLAGGRLETQYFGPGTRLLVL.

This clonotype was observed at least ten times. The chain combines TRBV7-2 with TRBJ1-6; no firm D call. V was clipped by 0 bases and J by 9 bases, with 21 bases between them. The CDR3 is made up of 18 amino acids. Germline CDR1 SGHTA, CDR2 FQGNSA. Written as DNA, the CDR3 is TGTGCCAGCAGCTTAGCCCCCGTCGGAGCCTCCTGGGGTTCACCCCTCCACTTT. Its protein product is CASSLAPVGASWGSPLHF.

The sample holds many counts of this clonotype. The rearrangement uses TRBV7-2 and TRBJ2-1; D not certain. The CDR3 has 16 residues. The germline V and J ends were trimmed by 1 base and 8 bases, with 18 bases remaining between them. The germline gives CDR1 SGHTA, CDR2 FQGNSA. In nucleotides, the CDR3 is TGTGCCAGCAGCTTAGGCGGATCTTTATACTTCTATGAGCAGTTCTTC. Protein product: CASSLGGSLYFYEQFF.

This clonotype showed up just once. The chain joins TRBV28 to TRBJ2-5; D might be TRBD1 or TRBD2, each matching 5 bases. Germline CDR1 is MDHEN and CDR2 is SYDVKM. The CDR3 length is 17 residues. V lost 6 bases and J lost 1, with 21 bases in between. The CDR3 coding sequence is TGTGCCAGCAGCATTTATAGGGGACCAACCACCCAAGAGACCCAGTACTTC. Protein: CASSIYRGPTTQETQYF. Using reference TRBV28 and TRBJ2-5 for the parts outside the CDR3, the full variable domain is DVKVTQSSRYLVKRTGEKVFLECVQDMDHENMFWYRQDPGLGLRLIYFSYDVKMKEKGDIPEGYSVSREKKERFSLILESASTNQTSMYLCASSIYRGPTTQETQYFGPGTRLLVL.

The chain combines TRBV20-1 with TRBJ1-1, with 9 bases fitting TRBD1. V dropped 3 bases and J dropped 1; count of bases not matched to a gene: 6. This CDR3 region has 15 residues. The germline V gene has CDR1 DFQATT and CDR2 SNEGSKA (reference sequence). The chain's CDR3 is CSASSPGQGNTEAFF. Here the CDR3 DNA reads TGCAGTGCTAGCTCTCCGGGACAGGGGAACACTGAAGCTTTCTTT.

This clonotype turned up a few times. V is TRBV20-1 and J is TRBJ2-1, with 9 bases aligning to TRBD2. After removal of 7 bases from V and 10 bases from J, the junction contained 14 bases not matched to a gene. CDR3 size: 14 residues. Germline V gene data show CDR1 as DFQATT and CDR2 as SNEGSKA (reference sequence). The DNA of the CDR3 is TGCAGTGGGAGTGGGCGGGAGGGCCTCCGGGAGCAGTTCTTC. Amino acid sequence: CSGSGREGLREQFF.

The J gene is TRBJ2-3, the V gene TRBV7-2; 10 nucleotides align to TRBD2. This CDR3 contains 15 residues. Germline V lookup: CDR1 SGHTA, CDR2 FQGNSA. J lost 3 bases, V lost 5 bases, and 5 bases had no gene match. CDR3 sequence reads: CASSHKREGTDTQYF. CDR3 sequence (DNA): TGTGCCAGCAGCCACAAGCGGGAGGGAACAGATACGCAGTATTTT.

In its sample, this clonotype was seen many times. The DNA of the CDR3 is TGTGCCAGCAGCTATGCCCGGACTAGCGGAGATCAAGAGACCCAGTACTTC. This sequence encodes CASSYARTSGDQETQYF. V usage is TRBV7-8 and J usage is TRBJ2-5, with TRBD2 matching 10 bases. The CDR3 is 17 residues long. Germline V gene lookup returns CDR1 SGHVS and CDR2 FQNEAQ. After removal of 4 bases from V and 2 bases from J, the junction contained 10 bases not matched to a gene.

As to this clonotype: The junction departs from the called germline gene at one end, perhaps through a read error. This CDR3 reads CASSLWGAGGLRGGRF. The CDR3 DNA reads as TGTGCCAGCAGCTTATGGGGAGCGGGAGGGCTTCGAGGGGGACGATTC. The chain couples TRBV7-2 to TRBJ2-1; 10 positions match TRBD2. The length of the CDR3 is 16 residues. In germline, CDR1 is SGHTA, CDR2 FQGNSA.

This clonotype showed up many times. This chain links TRBV7-9 with TRBJ2-7, with D perhaps TRBD1 (5 bases). Trimming pared 5 bases from V and 7 bases from J, leaving 21 bases between. In germline, CDR1 is SEHNR, CDR2 FQNEAQ (reference sequence). The CDR3 has 15 residues. CDR3 protein: CASSPWGGAATEQYF. As DNA, the CDR3 is TGTGCCAGCAGCCCCTGGGGCGGCGCCGCTACAGAGCAGTACTTC.

V and J are TRBV20-1 and TRBJ2-7; 12 bases fit TRBD2. V lost 6 bases, J lost 6 bases, and 6 bases stayed unmatched. The V gene's germline CDR1 is DFQATT and CDR2 SNEGSKA (reference sequence). This CDR3 spans 13 amino acids. CDR3 protein: CSAPTSGGIEQYF. In DNA form, the CDR3 reads TGCAGTGCCCCGACTAGCGGGGGTATCGAGCAGTACTTC.

This chain connects TRBV10-2 to TRBJ1-4; the D is unclear. The CDR3 is made up of 11 amino acids. With 6 bases removed from V and 16 bases from J, the gap between germline ends came to 15 bases. Germline CDR1 WSHSY, CDR2 SAAADI. DNA of the CDR3: TGCGCCAGCAGGGCCGGGAGCCTAACGTTTTTT. Encoded protein: CASRAGSLTFF.

The table lists this clonotype with a count of one. This chain links TRBV14 with TRBJ1-4; TRBD1 matches at 7 bases. The V and J ends lost 2 bases and 4 bases, in that order; junction bases with no gene match: 7. The germline V gene has CDR1 SGHDN and CDR2 FVKESK. CDR3 length: 16 amino acids. This CDR3 is CASSQPKQGINEKLFF. The CDR3 DNA reads as TGTGCCAGCAGCCAACCGAAACAGGGGATTAATGAAAAACTGTTTTTT.

A few counts support this clonotype. The chain employs TRBV11-2 and TRBJ2-1, with TRBD2 matching over 10 bases. The germline V gene has CDR1 SGHAT and CDR2 FQNNGV. The trim removed 1 base at V and 5 bases at J, leaving 5 bases unmatched. The CDR3 is 16 amino acids. The CDR3 sequence is CASSLGTSGANNEQFF. The CDR3 bases are TGTGCCAGCAGCTTAGGTACTAGCGGGGCCAACAATGAGCAGTTCTTC.

This clonotype was recorded many times. The V and J genes are TRBV12-3 or TRBV12-4 and TRBJ1-5, with D perhaps TRBD1 (6 bases). V gave up 6 bases and J gave up 0 bases, with 15 bases separating them. The CDR3 contains 16 residues. This CDR3 is CASSPQGLYSNQPQHF. In nucleotides, the CDR3 is TGTGCCAGCAGCCCCCAGGGGCTTTATAGCAATCAGCCCCAGCATTTT.

The chain carries TRBV7-9 and TRBJ2-2; D possibly corresponds to TRBD2 (6 bases). The germline V gene encodes CDR1 SEHNR and CDR2 FQNEAQ (reference sequence). This CDR3 has 16 residues. V was trimmed by 4 bases and J by 4 bases, leaving 16 bases between them. The CDR3 loop is CASSSSLALGTGELFF. For the CDR3, the DNA is TGTGCCAGCAGCTCCTCCCTAGCGTTGGGCACCGGGGAGCTGTTTTTT.

V usage is TRBV29-1 and J usage is TRBJ2-5; the D is unclear. The CDR3 sequence is 12 residues long. Looked up from germline, CDR1 is SQVTM and CDR2 is ANQGSEA. The V end lost 5 bases, the J end lost 2 bases, and 9 bases lay between the germline ends. The CDR3 spells CSVKLGQETQYF. The CDR3 nucleotides are TGCAGCGTTAAACTGGGTCAAGAGACCCAGTACTTC.